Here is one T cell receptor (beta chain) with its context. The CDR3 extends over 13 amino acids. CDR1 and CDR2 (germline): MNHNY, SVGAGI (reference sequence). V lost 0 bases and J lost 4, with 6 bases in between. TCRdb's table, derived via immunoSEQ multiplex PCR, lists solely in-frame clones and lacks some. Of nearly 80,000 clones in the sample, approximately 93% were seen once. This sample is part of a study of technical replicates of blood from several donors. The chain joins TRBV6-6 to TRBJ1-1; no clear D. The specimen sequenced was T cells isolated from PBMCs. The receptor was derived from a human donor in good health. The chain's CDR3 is CASSYSFSTEAFF. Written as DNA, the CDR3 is TGTGCCAGCAGTTACTCCTTCAGCACTGAAGCTTTCTTT.